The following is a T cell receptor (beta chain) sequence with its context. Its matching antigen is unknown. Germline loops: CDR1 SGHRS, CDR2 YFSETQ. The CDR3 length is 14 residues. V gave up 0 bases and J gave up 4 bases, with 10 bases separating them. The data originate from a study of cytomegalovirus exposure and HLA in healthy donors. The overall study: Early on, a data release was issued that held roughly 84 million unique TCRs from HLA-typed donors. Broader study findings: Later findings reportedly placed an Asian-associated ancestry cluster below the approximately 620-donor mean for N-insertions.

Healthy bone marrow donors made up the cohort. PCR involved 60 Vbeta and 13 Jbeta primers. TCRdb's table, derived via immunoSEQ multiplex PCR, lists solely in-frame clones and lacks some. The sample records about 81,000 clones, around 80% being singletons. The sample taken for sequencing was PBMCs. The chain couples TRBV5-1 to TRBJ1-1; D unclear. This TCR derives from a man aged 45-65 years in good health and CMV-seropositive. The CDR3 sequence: CASSLAQPGTEAFF. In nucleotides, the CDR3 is TGCGCCAGCAGCTTGGCCCAACCAGGCACTGAAGCTTTCTTT.